Listed below are T cell receptor beta chains from one sample, sequenced in a study of cytomegalovirus exposure and HLA in healthy donors. Clones were sequenced by immunoSEQ multiplex PCR, and TCRdb holds only the in-frame ones, with some missing. Of about 120,000 clones listed, 82% are singletons. The sample was PBMCs. The receptor source for this set is a male donor in good health and CMV-seropositive. The CDR3 runs from the conserved cysteine through the conserved F or W. The D gene is left open where the match is weak. Clone size is given for some rows only: seen once, a few or many times, or a class if the clone is expanded.

length: 16; D: NA; V: TRBV28; size: NA; J: TRBJ1-1; DNA: TGTGCCACTGTCCCGCCTTTACCCCGGGAGAACACTGAAGCTTTCTTT; CDR3: CATVPPLPRENTEAFF
length: 14; D: NA; V: TRBV7-3; size: few; J: TRBJ2-1; DNA: TGTGCCAGCAGCCGACTAGGCCCATGGGATGAGCAGTTCTTC; CDR3: CASSRLGPWDEQFF
length: 16; D: NA; V: TRBV9; size: NA; J: TRBJ2-2; DNA: TGTGCCAGCAGCGCGCAGCCTCCAGGGTACCCCGGGGAGCTGTTTTTT; CDR3: CASSAQPPGYPGELFF
length: 13; D: NA; V: TRBV7-3; size: few; J: TRBJ2-3; DNA: TGTGCCAGCAGCTCCTCTAGCACAGATACGCAGTATTTT; CDR3: CASSSSSTDTQYF
length: 17; D: TRBD1; V: TRBV7-2; size: NA; J: TRBJ2-2; DNA: TGTGCCAGCAGCTTAGCGCAATTGACAGGGGTGGCCGGGGAGCTGTTTTTT; CDR3: CASSLAQLTGVAGELFF
length: 15; D: NA; V: TRBV7-2; size: NA; J: TRBJ2-2; DNA: TGTGCCAGCAGCTTAGTCTTAGGGGGTCCCGGGGAGCTGTTTTTT; CDR3: CASSLVLGGPGELFF
length: 15; D: NA; V: TRBV7-9; size: NA; J: TRBJ2-3; DNA: TGTGCCAGCAGCCCTCCCACCGGTAGTACAGATACGCAGTATTTT; CDR3: CASSPPTGSTDTQYF
length: 16; D: TRBD2; V: TRBV9; size: NA; J: TRBJ2-2; DNA: TGTGCCAGCAGCCCCCTCGCGGGAGGAACGGGCGGGGAGCTGTTTTTT; CDR3: CASSPLAGGTGGELFF
length: 15; D: NA; V: TRBV6-1; size: NA; J: TRBJ2-1; DNA: TGTGCCAGCAGTAGGGACTTCGGGACCTACAATGAGCAGTTCTTC; CDR3: CASSRDFGTYNEQFF
length: 17; D: TRBD2; V: TRBV7-2; size: NA; J: TRBJ2-5; DNA: TGTGCCAGCAGCTCGATAGCGGGAGGGCCTAGCGGAGAGACCCAGTACTTC; CDR3: CASSSIAGGPSGETQYF
length: 12; D: NA; V: TRBV30; size: NA; J: TRBJ1-2; DNA: TGTGCCGGGGGGGGGACCCCCGGTGGCTACACCTTC; CDR3: CAGGGTPGGYTF
length: 14; D: NA; V: TRBV7-2; size: NA; J: TRBJ2-2; DNA: TGTGCCAGCAGCGGACAGGAGGGGACCGGGGAGCTGTTTTTT; CDR3: CASSGQEGTGELFF
length: 16; D: TRBD2; V: TRBV27; size: NA; J: TRBJ2-7; DNA: TGTGCCACCCGGAAGTTGACAGCGGGAGTGGACTACGAGCAGTACTTC; CDR3: CATRKLTAGVDYEQYF
length: 16; D: TRBD2; V: TRBV7-6; size: NA; J: TRBJ2-7; DNA: TGTGCCAGCAGCTTGGACACTAGCGGTCCTACCTACGAGCAGTACTTC; CDR3: CASSLDTSGPTYEQYF
length: 15; D: TRBD1; V: TRBV5-5; size: few; J: TRBJ2-7; DNA: TGTGCCAGCAGCTTGGCCGACAGGGCCTATTACGAGCAGTACTTC; CDR3: CASSLADRAYYEQYF
length: 16; D: NA; V: TRBV2; size: NA; J: TRBJ2-2; DNA: TGTGCCAGCTTCCCGGGACTGGGGACCGGGACCGGGGAGCTGTTTTTT; CDR3: CASFPGLGTGTGELFF
length: 14; D: NA; V: TRBV30; size: NA; J: TRBJ1-4; DNA: TGTGCCTGGGCTGAGGGCCTAAGTACGGTAAAACTGTTTTTT; CDR3: CAWAEGLSTVKLFF
length: 14; D: TRBD1; V: TRBV27; size: NA; J: TRBJ1-5; DNA: TGTGCCAGCAGTTTAAGGGGGCGGGTTCAGCCCCAGCATTTT; CDR3: CASSLRGRVQPQHF
length: 16; D: NA; V: TRBV28; size: NA; J: TRBJ1-3; DNA: TGTGCCAGCACCGGGAGTCCCGCCGGCTCTGGAAACACCATATATTTT; CDR3: CASTGSPAGSGNTIYF
length: 15; D: NA; V: TRBV27; size: NA; J: TRBJ2-1; DNA: TGTGCCAGCAGGCTACTTGGGAGCTCCTACAATGAGCAGTTCTTC; CDR3: CASRLLGSSYNEQFF
length: 16; D: NA; V: TRBV7-2; size: NA; J: TRBJ1-2; DNA: TGTGCCAGCAGCTCCCCGGCCAGGACAATAAACTATGGCTACACCTTC; CDR3: CASSSPARTINYGYTF
length: 16; D: TRBD2; V: TRBV27; size: NA; J: TRBJ2-3; DNA: TGTGCCAGCAGTTTAGGAGCGGGAGGCCGCACAGATACGCAGTATTTT; CDR3: CASSLGAGGRTDTQYF
length: 13; D: NA; V: TRBV29-1; size: NA; J: TRBJ1-1; DNA: TGCAGCGTTGGGCGGCCTCTGAACACTGAAGCTTTCTTT; CDR3: CSVGRPLNTEAFF
length: 15; D: TRBD1; V: TRBV28; size: NA; J: TRBJ2-7; DNA: TGTGCCAGCAGCTTTATAGACAGGGCTTCCTACGAGCAGTACTTC; CDR3: CASSFIDRASYEQYF
length: 15; D: TRBD2; V: TRBV2; size: NA; J: TRBJ2-1; DNA: TGTGCCAGCAGATTACTAGCGGGGCCCTCCAATGAGCAGTTCTTC; CDR3: CASRLLAGPSNEQFF
length: 16; D: TRBD1; V: TRBV7-3; size: once; J: TRBJ2-5; DNA: TGTGCCAGCAGCCCCCAGACCGGGACAGGGGGAGAGACCCAGTACTTC; CDR3: CASSPQTGTGGETQYF
length: 13; D: TRBD1; V: TRBV5-4; size: NA; J: TRBJ1-2; DNA: TGTGCCAGCAGCTTGGACAGGGGCGACCGCTACACCTTC; CDR3: CASSLDRGDRYTF
length: 16; D: NA; V: TRBV9; size: NA; J: TRBJ2-1; DNA: TGTGCCAGCTCCGGGGGTACCGGTAGCTCCTACAATGAGCAGTTCTTC; CDR3: CASSGGTGSSYNEQFF
length: 16; D: TRBD2; V: TRBV7-3; size: NA; J: TRBJ2-3; DNA: TGTGCCAGCAGCCCCTTGGCGGGAGGGAACACAGATACGCAGTATTTT; CDR3: CASSPLAGGNTDTQYF
length: 15; D: NA; V: TRBV27; size: NA; J: TRBJ2-1; DNA: TGTGCCAGCAGTTTTGGGGGGTGGGGAAACAATGAGCAGTTCTTC; CDR3: CASSFGGWGNNEQFF
length: 14; D: NA; V: TRBV30; size: NA; J: TRBJ2-3; DNA: TGTGCCTGGAGTGTGGCTTTTAGCACAGATACGCAGTATTTT; CDR3: CAWSVAFSTDTQYF
length: 15; D: NA; V: TRBV11-2; size: NA; J: TRBJ1-4; DNA: TGTGCCAGCAGCTCTCGGGGGGCAACTAATGAAAAACTGTTTTTT; CDR3: CASSSRGATNEKLFF
length: 15; D: NA; V: TRBV25-1; size: NA; J: TRBJ2-7; DNA: TGTGCCAGCAGTGGACAGAGGATGGGCTCCTACGAGCAGTACTTC; CDR3: CASSGQRMGSYEQYF
length: 17; D: NA; V: TRBV12-2; size: NA; J: TRBJ1-5; DNA: TGTGCAAGTCGGATAGAACCGGGAATTTATAGCAATCAGCCCCAGCATTTT; CDR3: CASRIEPGIYSNQPQHF
length: 14; D: NA; V: TRBV10-3; size: NA; J: TRBJ2-6; DNA: TGTGCCATCGGGACGGGGGCTGGGGCCAACGTCCTGACTTTC; CDR3: CAIGTGAGANVLTF